This TCR beta chain was obtained from a study of T cells after yellow fever vaccination (dated by TCRdb to between 2018 and 2021). Some background on the complete study: The SMART-Seq v4 Ultra Low Input RNA kit was used to prepare libraries from fractions with low cell numbers. To follow T-cell clones before and after primary and booster YFV17D yellow fever vaccination, bulk TCR alpha and beta repertoires were sequenced over time. Two healthy male donors made up the cohort, one aged 18 to 30 years and the other aged 30 to 40 years. Blood was drawn at multiple timepoints before and after primary and secondary immunization, with bulk PBMC replicates and cell subsets isolated. Broad study findings and their caveats: After the booster, most of the clones that had expanded following primary vaccination were detected again (96% of CD4 and around 90% of CD8), which suggests that memory was broadly maintained. A small share of clonotypes was detected in both CD4 and CD8 compartments, with the overlap likely arising from convergent recombination. Only a couple of donors were included in the study, so the extent to which the findings can be generalized is limited. FACS-sorted repertoires could contain abundant contaminating clonotypes from the bulk population, so computational filtering was required. The secondary T-cell response was weaker than the primary response but faster, peaking on day 5 instead of day 15.

The treatment or condition tag for this specimen amounts to: live attenuated yellow fever vaccine strain. A standard Ficoll-Paque protocol was used to isolate PBMCs from peripheral blood. CD4 and CD8 T-cell fractions were isolated with Dynabeads CD4 and CD8 positive selection kits. TriZol was used to extract RNA from bulk PBMCs, CD4 and CD8 fractions, and dextramer-positive and dextramer-negative fractions. A remark on this clonotype: This clone's antigen is unknown. No base qualities exist here, and no much larger clone lies one base off it.

Instrument used: Illumina NovaSeq 6000. TCR cDNA was made using 5'RACE template switching, a step that added a universal primer site and unique molecular identifiers. cDNA synthesis was primed from both the TCR alpha and TCR beta constant segments. Library amplification used two PCR steps, and the second PCR step added sample barcodes and sequencing adapters. Sequencing of the libraries was done on either Illumina HiSeq 2500 (2x100 bp) or NovaSeq (2x150 bp). The original pipeline was this. MIGEC handled demultiplexing of reads and collapsing into UMI consensus sequences, while MiXCR performed V(D)J alignment. Vaccine-responding clonotypes were identified with edgeR using replicate PBMC samples, with FDR below 0.01 and a log2 fold change above 5 up to day 15 being required. Each bulk clonotype was labeled CD4 or CD8 based on which sequenced repertoire, CD4 or CD8, contained the clonotype at higher abundance. TCRdb itself trimmed the public reads at Q25 with fastp, ran MiXCR and retained productive beta chains. Rows matching on CDR3 protein sequence are summarized as one entry with the most common DNA and genes. None of the V and J calls come from the authors' own analysis; TCRdb made them. This sample holds 150,000 to 200,000 distinct CDR3 sequences; 9.5% to 11% were observed only once. Of the sample, 36% is held by the ten largest clones.

The clonotype originates from a man aged 18 to 29 who received the YFV17D yellow fever vaccine. The sample in question was CD8+ T cells sorted from PBMCs, obtained 15 days after the yellow fever booster vaccination.

The CDR3 region reads CATVDGLQETQYF. The bases read TGTGCCACAGTAGACGGACTACAAGAGACCCAGTACTTC. Recombination joined TRBV6-6 with TRBJ2-5, with a weak D call of TRBD2 (6 bases match). Trimming costs V 10 bases and J 2 bases, and their ends lie 14 bases apart. Based on the germline V gene (reference sequence), the CDR1 and CDR2 sequences are MNHNY and SVGAGI. The CDR3, from cysteine to phenylalanine, totals 13 residues. Of all the DNA, just the CDR3 is kept, 39 bases in frame from base 1.